A single sample gave rise to the 14 T cell receptor beta chains below, sequenced in a study of T cells after posttransplantation cyclophosphamide. The table came from immunoSEQ multiplex PCR; TCRdb's copy has only in-frame clones and leaves some out. The table shows 25,000 to 30,000 clones, with about nine tenths occurring only once. The material sequenced was PBMCs. The source of these receptors is a man between 45 and 60 years old.

This clone has only a few counts. The junction departs from germline at one end; a sequencing error may be responsible. This sequence joins TRBV6-1 and TRBJ1-6, with 7 bases that match TRBD1. The CDR3 contains 12 residues. Germline values: CDR1 MNHNS, CDR2 SASEGT. The DNA for the CDR3 is TGTGCGAGCAACAGGGGAGGTTCACCCCTCCACTTT. Translated: CASNRGGSPLHF.

As DNA, the CDR3 is TGTGCCAGCAGTCGGGGGAATCAGCCCCAGCATTTT. It codes for CASSRGNQPQHF. The V and J genes are TRBV7-8 and TRBJ1-5, with D tentatively TRBD1 (5 bases). Germline values: CDR1 SGHVS, CDR2 FQNEAQ. CDR3 length equals 12 residues. Trimming removed 6 bases at V and 4 bases at J, with 7 bases between.

The chain recombines TRBV16 with TRBJ1-2, with 7 bases lining up with TRBD1. This CDR3 is built from 14 residues. Per germline, CDR1 KGHSY and CDR2 FQNENV. The V segment lost 2 bases and the J segment 8 bases; nucleotides outside the gene matches: 8. The CDR3 DNA reads as TGTGCCAGCAGCCAAACCGGGACAGAATCCGGCTACACCTTC. Its protein product is CASSQTGTESGYTF.

The chain carries TRBV30 and TRBJ1-4; 7 bases match TRBD1. The CDR3 consists of 13 residues. J lost 7 bases, V lost 3 bases, and 5 bases had no gene match. Germline V CDR1 and CDR2: GTSNPN, SVGIG (reference sequence). The DNA of the CDR3 is TGTGCCTGGAGCATACAGGGGACTGAAAAACTGTTTTTT. It is translated as CAWSIQGTEKLFF.

V and J are TRBV12-5 and TRBJ1-2, with 7 bases that match TRBD1. The V and J ends lost 2 bases and 6 bases, in that order; junction bases with no gene match: 6. This CDR3 is built from 14 residues. Germline-derived CDR1 and CDR2 are LGHNT and FRNRAP. In nucleotides, the CDR3 is TGTGCTAGTGGTTTGCGACAGGGACACCATGGCTACACCTTC. It specifies CASGLRQGHHGYTF.

This clone was picked up a small number of times. The V gene is TRBV27, the J gene TRBJ1-1, with 7 bases aligning to TRBD1. Unmatched junction bases numbered 0, after V lost 2 bases and J lost 0 bases. CDR1 and CDR2 (germline): MNHEY, SMNVEV (reference sequence). This CDR3 contains 14 residues. The CDR3 DNA sequence: TGTGCCAGCAGTTTAGACAGGGTGAACACTGAAGCTTTCTTT. Residues: CASSLDRVNTEAFF.

This clone was picked up a small number of times. The gene calls are TRBV11-3 and TRBJ2-7; maybe TRBD2 (5 bases). V lost 2 bases to trimming and J lost 1 base, with 9 bases between them. Germline CDR1 is SGHNT and CDR2 is YENEEA. CDR3 length: 14 amino acids. CDR3 nucleotide sequence: TGTGCCAGCAGCTTACTAGCCAGGTCCTACGAGCAGTACTTC. Amino acids: CASSLLARSYEQYF.

A single count supports this clone. The chain carries TRBV18 and TRBJ1-1; 10 bases are shared with TRBD1. The CDR3 is 15 residues long. From germline, CDR1 is KGHSH and CDR2 LQKENI. Trimming at V came to 3 bases and at J to 5 bases, leaving 6 bases not matched to a gene. The CDR3 reads CASSPGTGVGTEAFF. CDR3 bases: TGTGCCAGCTCACCCGGGACAGGGGTGGGAACTGAAGCTTTCTTT. The variable domain in full, with the rest retrieved from reference TRBV18 and TRBJ1-1, is NAGVMQNPRHLVRRRGQEARLRCSPMKGHSHVYWYRQLPEEGLKFMVYLQKENIIDESGMPKERFSAEFPKEGPSILRIQQVVRGDSAAYFCASSPGTGVGTEAFFGQGTRLTVV.

The genes are TRBV5-5 and TRBJ2-5; 10 bases match TRBD2. Germline CDR1 and CDR2: SGHKS and YYEKEE (reference sequence). J lost 2 bases, V lost 0 bases, and 10 bases had no gene match. The CDR3 totals 18 residues. In DNA, the CDR3 is TGTGCCAGCAGCTTGGGGCCAGCGGGAGGGGTAAGGCAAGAGACCCAGTACTTC. Translating it yields CASSLGPAGGVRQETQYF.

This sequence joins TRBV4-2 and TRBJ2-7; D might be TRBD1 (6 bases). This CDR3 spans 15 amino acids. Trimming cost V 2 bases and J 3 bases, with 14 bases left between them. CDR1 is LGHNA and CDR2 is YNFKEQ in the germline V gene. The CDR3 coding sequence is TGTGCCAGCAGCCAACAGGCTAGGGGGTTCTACGAGCAGTACTTC. Residues: CASSQQARGFYEQYF.

The chain carries TRBV4-1 and TRBJ1-5, with 7 positions matching TRBD1. Germline values: CDR1 MGHRA, CDR2 YSYEKL. After removal of 1 base from V and 1 base from J, the junction contained 1 base not matched to a gene. This CDR3 is 15 amino acids long. The CDR3 loop is CASSQATGSNQPQHF. The CDR3 nucleotides read TGCGCCAGCAGCCAAGCGACAGGGAGCAATCAGCCCCAGCATTTT.

The rearrangement joins TRBV7-8 to TRBJ1-2; TRBD1 agrees at 8 bases. After removal of 4 bases from V and 8 bases from J, the junction contained 9 bases not matched to a gene. Germline CDR1 and CDR2: SGHVS and FQNEAQ. The length of the CDR3 is 14 residues. The CDR3 nucleotides are TGTGCCAGCAGCTCCCGTGCAGGGGGCGAGGGCTACACCTTC. Translating it yields CASSSRAGGEGYTF.

The chain has TRBV7-8 and TRBJ1-5; TRBD1 aligns across 10 bases. The CDR3 consists of 20 residues. Losses at the gene ends were 2 bases for V and 0 bases for J; bases not matched to a gene: 13. Germline values: CDR1 SGHVS, CDR2 FQNEAQ. The CDR3 nucleotides are TGTGCCAGCAGCTTATGGTCAGACAGGGGGCGAGTGTATAGCAATCAGCCCCAGCATTTT. It specifies CASSLWSDRGRVYSNQPQHF.

The V and J genes are TRBV19 and TRBJ1-6; D is possibly TRBD1 (5 bases). CDR3 size: 16 residues. V was clipped by 6 bases and J by 8 bases, with 20 bases between them. Germline assignment: CDR1 LNHDA and CDR2 SQIVND (reference sequence). DNA of the CDR3: TGTGCCAGTAGCGCCGGGACTGACTCTCCTGATTCACCCCTCCACTTT. Translating gives CASSAGTDSPDSPLHF.